This entry lists 24 T cell receptor beta chains sequenced from one sample in a study of T cell responses to AZD1222 COVID-19 vaccine. Profiling relied on immunoSEQ multiplex PCR, and the TCRdb table lists in-frame clones only, not all of them. This sample has about 160,000 clones, with more than 90% found just once. Sequences were derived from peripheral blood, sampled 28 days after the second AZD1222 dose. All receptors derive from an adult who received the AZD1222 COVID-19 vaccine.

The chain combines TRBV14 with TRBJ1-2, with D hard to call. V shed 4 bases and J shed 7 bases, with 10 bases lying between them. The germline gives CDR1 SGHDN, CDR2 FVKESK. The CDR3 is 12 amino acids. The CDR3 protein is CASSPAGTGYTF. CDR3 coding DNA: TGTGCCAGCAGCCCGGCTGGTACTGGCTACACCTTC.

The chain is built from TRBV4-1 and TRBJ1-1; 10 positions agree with TRBD1. Per the germline V gene, CDR1 is MGHRA and CDR2 is YSYEKL. The CDR3 runs to 14 residues. Trimming removed 4 bases from V and 5 bases from J; junction bases left unmatched: 4. CDR3: CASSLRQGATEAFF. The CDR3 bases are TGCGCCAGCAGCCTTCGACAGGGGGCTACTGAAGCTTTCTTT.

The chain has TRBV11-3 and TRBJ2-7, with 8 positions matching TRBD2. The V gene end was trimmed by 5 bases and the J gene end by 5 bases; junction bases not matched to a gene: 8. CDR3 size: 14 residues. In germline, CDR1 is SGHNT, CDR2 YENEEA. The CDR3: CASSPRNSGNEQYF. CDR3 sequence (DNA): TGTGCCAGCAGCCCCCGGAATAGCGGGAACGAGCAGTACTTC.

This sequence joins TRBV13 and TRBJ2-5; the D gene is possibly TRBD2 (6 bases). The CDR3 sequence is 15 residues long. The V gene's germline CDR1 is PRHDT and CDR2 FYEKMQ (reference sequence). V was clipped by 2 bases and J by 4 bases, with 14 bases between them. The DNA of the CDR3 is TGTGCCAGCAGCTTATGGGCCATGGGGGGAGAGACCCAGTACTTC. It codes for CASSLWAMGGETQYF.

The chain links TRBV7-8 to TRBJ2-7; possibly TRBD1 for D (5 bases). Trimming took 3 bases from V and 3 from J, leaving 9 bases between them. This CDR3 is built from 13 residues. Germline V CDR1 and CDR2: SGHVS, FQNEAQ. The CDR3 sequence is CASSFGGHYEQYF. In DNA form, the CDR3 reads TGTGCCAGCAGCTTTGGCGGACACTACGAGCAGTACTTC.

V is TRBV6-5 and J is TRBJ1-6, with a weak D call TRBD1 (6 bases). Germline V CDR1 and CDR2: MNHEY, SVGAGI. V shed 6 bases and J shed 6 bases, with 9 bases lying between them. This CDR3 has 13 amino acids. The CDR3 spells CASRTRGNSPLHF. The CDR3 DNA reads TGTGCCAGCAGGACCAGGGGTAATTCACCCCTCCACTTT.

CDR3 in amino acids: CASEPGMGTDTQYF. CDR3 nucleotides: TGTGCCAGCGAGCCCGGGATGGGCACAGATACGCAGTATTTT. The rearrangement uses TRBV28 and TRBJ2-3; maybe TRBD2 (5 bases). Germline V gives CDR1 MDHEN, CDR2 SYDVKM. Trimming cost V 8 bases and J 1 base, with 13 bases left between them. The CDR3 sequence is 14 residues long.

V is TRBV5-1 and J is TRBJ2-2; D is uncertain. CDR1 and CDR2 from the germline V gene are SGHRS and YFSETQ. Trimming left V 4 bases short and J 9 bases short, with 13 bases between. The CDR3 spans 13 residues. CDR3 sequence reads: CASSAPPVWELFF. CDR3 DNA: TGCGCCAGCAGCGCACCCCCCGTTTGGGAGCTGTTTTTT. Using reference TRBV5-1 and TRBJ2-2 for the parts outside the CDR3, the full variable domain is KAGVTQTPRYLIKTRGQQVTLSCSPISGHRSVSWYQQTPGQGLQFLFEYFSETQRNKGNFPGRFSGRQFSNSRSEMNVSTLELGDSALYLCASSAPPVWELFFGEGSRLTVL.

The chain joins TRBV19 to TRBJ2-7; 8 bases agree with TRBD1. Germline CDR1 LNHDA, CDR2 SQIVND (reference sequence). Trimming removed 2 bases from V and 6 bases from J; junction bases left unmatched: 9. This CDR3 has 15 residues. CDR3 amino acids: CASSINSRGLSEQYF. The CDR3, as DNA: TGTGCCAGTAGTATAAATTCCAGGGGGCTGTCCGAGCAGTACTTC. Complete variable domain (other parts from reference TRBV19 and TRBJ2-7): DGGITQSPKYLFRKEGQNVTLSCEQNLNHDAMYWYRQDPGQGLRLIYYSQIVNDFQKGDIAEGYSVSREKKESFPLTVTSAQKNPTAFYLCASSINSRGLSEQYFGPGTRLTVT.

The V gene is TRBV28, the J gene TRBJ2-1, with 8 bases matching TRBD2. The CDR3 has 16 amino acids. With 7 bases clipped from V and 4 bases from J, the junction kept 12 bases outside the gene matches. Looked up from germline, CDR1 is MDHEN and CDR2 is SYDVKM. The CDR3 DNA reads as TGTGCCAGCAAGCCCTACCGCGGGACTAGTTACAATGAGCAGTTCTTC. Translated, it gives CASKPYRGTSYNEQFF.

V is TRBV5-1 and J is TRBJ2-5, with 7 nucleotides matching TRBD2. The CDR3 consists of 14 residues. In germline, CDR1 is SGHRS, CDR2 YFSETQ. The junction had 5 bases not matched to a gene; V was cut back by 3 bases and J by 3 bases. The CDR3 DNA reads as TGCGCCAGCAGCTGGGGGGGATCAAAAGAGACCCAGTACTTC. This encodes CASSWGGSKETQYF.

The chain has TRBV24-1 and TRBJ2-3, with D unclear. Deletions cut 7 bases from V and 6 bases from J, with 13 bases between. Germline loops: CDR1 KGHDR, CDR2 SFDVKD. The CDR3 is 13 residues long. CDR3 residues: CATRGGPTDTQYF. Here the CDR3 DNA reads TGTGCCACCAGGGGTGGGCCCACGGATACGCAGTATTTT.

The chain combines TRBV2 with TRBJ1-2, with TRBD1 identical over 7 bases. Germline lookup yields CDR1 SNHLY and CDR2 FYNNEI. V shed 3 bases and J 4 bases; nucleotides not matched to a gene: 8. The CDR3 consists of 15 residues. The CDR3 protein is CASSEDPGGIYGYTF. The CDR3 DNA sequence: TGTGCCAGCAGTGAGGACCCAGGGGGGATCTATGGCTACACCTTC.

This chain links TRBV18 with TRBJ2-5; TRBD1 aligns across 7 bases. The germline V gene has CDR1 KGHSH and CDR2 LQKENI. The trim removed 3 bases at V and 5 bases at J, leaving 9 bases unmatched. The CDR3 is 15 amino acids. CDR3 region: CASSPIQGLMETQYF. In DNA form, the CDR3 reads TGTGCCAGCTCACCGATACAGGGGCTGATGGAGACCCAGTACTTC.

V and J are TRBV3-1 (or the pseudogene TRBV3-2) and TRBJ2-7; D gene uncertain. Germline V gives CDR1 LGHDT, CDR2 YNNKEL (reference sequence). The V gene lost 3 bases and the J gene lost 4 bases, with 22 bases spanning the gap. The CDR3 sequence is 17 residues long. CDR3 sequence (DNA): TGTGCCAGCAGCCAGCGGAATTGGTGCGAGCATGGGTACGAGCAGTACTTC. Its protein is CASSQRNWCEHGYEQYF.

V usage is TRBV28 and J usage is TRBJ2-7; 9 bases align to TRBD1. Germline CDR1 is MDHEN and CDR2 is SYDVKM. The CDR3 consists of 14 residues. The J segment lost 1 base and the V segment lost 6 bases, leaving 4 bases of the junction unmatched. CDR3 bases: TGTGCCAGCAGGGGACAGGGCAGATCCTACGAGCAGTACTTC. Its translation: CASRGQGRSYEQYF.

This chain links TRBV5-1 with TRBJ1-2, with a weak D call TRBD1 (5 bases). Trimming cost V 4 bases and J 2 bases, with 9 bases left between them. CDR1 SGHRS and CDR2 YFSETQ come from the germline V gene. This CDR3 contains 13 residues. The CDR3 DNA is TGCGCCAGCAGCGAGGACACCAACTATGGCTACACCTTC. Translated: CASSEDTNYGYTF.

This clone was seen only once. This chain uses TRBV3-1 (or the pseudogene TRBV3-2) with TRBJ1-1; D ambiguous. V lost 1 base to trimming and J lost 10 bases, with 7 bases between them. Per the germline V gene, CDR1 is LGHDT and CDR2 is YNNKEL (reference sequence). CDR3 size: 11 residues. The CDR3 sequence is CASSQAERAFF. CDR3 nucleotide sequence: TGTGCCAGCAGCCAAGCCGAGAGAGCTTTCTTT.

J is TRBJ1-1 and V is TRBV11-2; D gene ambiguous. This CDR3 comprises 14 residues. Germline V gene lookup returns CDR1 SGHAT and CDR2 FQNNGV. Trimming removed 1 base at V and 4 bases at J, with 10 bases between. CDR3 nucleotides: TGTGCCAGCAGCTTAGTAGGGTCGGTCACTGAAGCTTTCTTT. Translating gives CASSLVGSVTEAFF. Combining the CDR3 with reference TRBV11-2 and TRBJ1-1 gives the whole variable domain EAGVAQSPRYKIIEKRQSVAFWCNPISGHATLYWYQQILGQGPKLLIQFQNNGVVDDSQLPKDRFSAERLKGVDSTLKIQPAKLEDSAVYLCASSLVGSVTEAFFGQGTRLTVV.

The V gene is TRBV21-1, the J gene TRBJ1-3. TRBV21-1 is reported as a pseudogene. The CDR3 has 15 amino acids. The CDR3 protein is CASSKRGSSGNTIYF. CDR3 in DNA: TGTGCCAGCAGCAAACGGGGCAGCTCTGGAAACACCATATATTTT.

This clone appeared once. The chain employs TRBV2 and TRBJ1-4, with D unclear. Germline CDR1 is SNHLY and CDR2 is FYNNEI. The length of the CDR3 is 17 residues. Trimming cost V 1 base and J 0 bases, with 12 bases left between them. CDR3 coding DNA: TGTGCCAGCAGTGAAGTTCATACAGCTGCAACTAATGAAAAACTGTTTTTT. This codes for CASSEVHTAATNEKLFF.

The rearrangement uses TRBV6-5 and TRBJ1-2; 10 bases align to TRBD1. The V segment lost 0 bases and the J segment 5 bases; nucleotides outside the gene matches: 3. Germline V lookup: CDR1 MNHEY, CDR2 SVGAGI. The CDR3 is 15 amino acids. The CDR3 sequence: CASSYSDRGTYGYTF. The DNA for the CDR3 is TGTGCCAGCAGTTACTCGGACAGGGGGACTTATGGCTACACCTTC.

This clone was recorded once. This chain joins TRBV5-1 and TRBJ1-1; D ambiguous. The CDR3 is made up of 14 amino acids. The germline V and J ends were trimmed by 1 base and 4 bases, with 11 bases remaining between them. Looked up from germline, CDR1 is SGHRS and CDR2 is YFSETQ. The CDR3 coding sequence is TGCGCCAGCAGCTTGATGCCCGGAGCCACTGAAGCTTTCTTT. Protein product: CASSLMPGATEAFF.

The chain links TRBV15 to TRBJ1-2; D is perhaps TRBD1 (5 bases). This CDR3 region has 16 residues. Germline V CDR1 and CDR2: LNHNV, YYDKDF (reference sequence). Trimming took 6 bases from V and 6 from J, leaving 23 bases between them. This CDR3 reads CATSARMGDGVNGYTF. The CDR3 nucleotides are TGTGCCACCAGTGCCCGTATGGGGGATGGAGTAAATGGCTACACCTTC. Based on the CDR3 plus reference TRBV15 and TRBJ1-2, the full variable domain is DAMVIQNPRYQVTQFGKPVTLSCSQTLNHNVMYWYQQKSSQAPKLLFHYYDKDFNNEADTPDNFQSRRPNTSFCFLDIRSPGLGDTAMYLCATSARMGDGVNGYTFGSGTRLTVV.